Listed below are T cell receptor beta chains from one sample, sequenced in a study of cytomegalovirus exposure and HLA in healthy donors. Profiled with immunoSEQ multiplex PCR; TCRdb holds only in-frame clones, not every one. The listing contains about 52,000 clones. The sample taken for sequencing was PBMCs. The receptors stem from a woman in her fifties or sixties in good health and CMV-seropositive. CDR3s include the opening cysteine and the closing phenylalanine or tryptophan. A D gene is named only where the DNA matches it firmly.

J gene,V gene,D gene,CDR3 DNA,CDR3 protein
TRBJ2-5,TRBV5-1,NA,TGCGCCAGCAGCCTGGACAGCAGGGGAGAGACCCAGTACTTC,CASSLDSRGETQYF
TRBJ2-7,TRBV7-2,NA,TGTGCCAGCAGCTTAGGGTCAGGCTCCTACGAGCAGTACTTC,CASSLGSGSYEQYF
TRBJ2-7,TRBV28,TRBD2,TGTGCCAGCGTCGGGGGGGCCTACGAGCAGTACTTC,CASVGGAYEQYF
TRBJ1-6,TRBV14,TRBD1,TGTGCCAGCAGCCAAGATGGGGACAGCCCCTGGTCACCCCTCCACTTT,CASSQDGDSPWSPLHF
TRBJ1-1,TRBV5-4,NA,TGTGCCAGCAGCTTGGTTGGGGGCATGAACACTGAAGCTTTCTTT,CASSLVGGMNTEAFF
TRBJ1-4,TRBV4-2,NA,TGTGCCAGCAGCCAAGATCCTTCGGACAGCTTTAATGAAAAACTGTTTTTT,CASSQDPSDSFNEKLFF
TRBJ1-2,TRBV7-9,NA,TGTGCCAGCAGCGCCTCCGGGACAAGGGTCTTACCCTTC,CASSASGTRVLPF
TRBJ1-2,TRBV6-6,NA,TGTGCCAGTATGGGGAGGGCAAAAAACCTGAACTATGGCTACACCTTC,CASMGRAKNLNYGYTF
TRBJ2-2,TRBV4-1,TRBD1,TGCGCCAGCAGCCAAGACCCAGGGGGCCGAACCGGGGAGCTGTTTTTT,CASSQDPGGRTGELFF
TRBJ2-7,TRBV27,TRBD2,TGTGCCAGCCAGCGGGGGGGATCCTACGAGCAGTACTTC,CASQRGGSYEQYF
TRBJ2-5,TRBV2,NA,TGTGCCAGCAGTAGCAGGACAGCCACAAGAGAGACCCAGTACTTC,CASSSRTATRETQYF
TRBJ2-7,TRBV6-1,NA,TGTGCCAGCAGTGTCACATTTATCTACGAGCAGTACTTC,CASSVTFIYEQYF
TRBJ1-2,TRBV6-6,TRBD1,TGTGCCAGCAGTTATATCGGGACAGGGGTTTTC,CASSYIGTGVF
TRBJ1-3,TRBV6-6,TRBD1,TGTGCCAGCAGCCTACAGGGGGCCCCTGGAAACACCATATATTTT,CASSLQGAPGNTIYF
TRBJ2-7,TRBV28,TRBD1,TGTGCCAGCACTTCACAGGGGGACTACGAGCAGTACTTC,CASTSQGDYEQYF
TRBJ2-3,TRBV29-1,NA,TGCAGCGTTGAACAGGGTACCACAGATACGCAGTATTTT,CSVEQGTTDTQYF
TRBJ1-1,TRBV6-1,NA,TGTACCAGCACTGTGACAGGGAACACTGAAGCTTTCTTT,CTSTVTGNTEAFF
TRBJ2-1,TRBV28,TRBD2,TGTGCCAGCAGTTCTGGACTAGCTTACAATGAGCAGTTCTTC,CASSSGLAYNEQFF
TRBJ2-5,TRBV5-6,NA,TGTGCCAGCAGCTTGGTTCTGGGTTCGGGGGAGACCCAGTACTTC,CASSLVLGSGETQYF
TRBJ2-7,TRBV2,NA,TGTGCCGACGCAGTGGGGTCGGGGGTCTCCTACGAGCAGTACTTC,CADAVGSGVSYEQYF
TRBJ2-3,TRBV10-3,NA,TGTGCCATCAGCGTCGGGGGGCTAGGCACAGATACGCAGTATTTT,CAISVGGLGTDTQYF
TRBJ1-3,TRBV6-6,NA,TGTGCCAGCAGTTACGCGGATCTCTCTGGAAACACCATATATTTT,CASSYADLSGNTIYF
TRBJ2-7,TRBV29-1,TRBD1,TGCAGCGTTGCGACAGGGGGCGAGCAGTACTTC,CSVATGGEQYF
TRBJ2-7,TRBV5-1,NA,TGCGCCAGCAGCTTGGGGGCCGCATCAGGCGAGCAGTACTTC,CASSLGAASGEQYF
TRBJ2-7,TRBV11-2,NA,TGTGCCAGCAGCTTAGGAGACTACGAGCAGTACTTC,CASSLGDYEQYF
TRBJ2-3,TRBV9,NA,TGTGCCAGCAGCGCCAGTTCAGGGTTAGGCACAGATACGCAGTATTTT,CASSASSGLGTDTQYF
TRBJ1-6,TRBV10-3,NA,TGTGCCATCAGCCAGGGGAAAACGGGGTCACCCCTCCACTTT,CAISQGKTGSPLHF
TRBJ2-2,TRBV11-2,NA,TGTGCCAGCAGCTTAGGAGCGAACACCGGGGAGCTGTTTTTT,CASSLGANTGELFF
TRBJ1-6,TRBV28,TRBD1,TGTGCCAGCAGCCGAGACAGGGGCTCGGACTATAATTCACCCCTCCACTTT,CASSRDRGSDYNSPLHF
TRBJ1-2,TRBV5-4,NA,TGTGCCAGCAGCTTGGTGGAGGGAAACTATGGCTACACCTTC,CASSLVEGNYGYTF
TRBJ1-1,TRBV7-2,TRBD1,TGTGCCAGCAGCCAATCGACAGGGGTGAACACTGAAGCTTTCTTT,CASSQSTGVNTEAFF
TRBJ1-5,TRBV6-5,TRBD1,TGTGCCAGCAGTTACACTTCCCAGGGGGAGAATCAGCCCCAGCATTTT,CASSYTSQGENQPQHF
TRBJ2-7,TRBV11-3,TRBD2,TGTGCCAGCAGCCCATCCGGGACTAGCGGGGAGATGGTCTCCGAGCAGTACTTC,CASSPSGTSGEMVSEQYF
TRBJ2-3,TRBV4-1,TRBD2,TGCGCCAGCAGCCAAGACCCGAGGGGACTAGCGGTAGATACGCAGTATTTT,CASSQDPRGLAVDTQYF
TRBJ2-7,TRBV18,TRBD1,TGTGCCAGCTCAACCCCGGGACAGGGGGCCTACGAGCAGTACTTC,CASSTPGQGAYEQYF
TRBJ1-1,TRBV6-1,TRBD1,TGTGCCAGCAGTGAAGCAAGTTTTGGGACAGGGTTGGCGGTAGCAACTGAAGCTTTCTTT,CASSEASFGTGLAVATEAFF
TRBJ1-1,TRBV18,TRBD1,TGTGCCAGCTCACTCCAGAGGTTAGGGGGCATGAACACTGAAGCTTTCTTT,CASSLQRLGGMNTEAFF
TRBJ1-4,TRBV6-5,NA,TGTGCCAGCAGTTACGGGCAGGGTGACGGTAATGAAAAACTGTTTTTT,CASSYGQGDGNEKLFF
TRBJ2-5,TRBV5-4,TRBD1,TGTGCCAGCAGCCCCGGGACAGGCTCCCAAGAGACCCAGTACTTC,CASSPGTGSQETQYF
TRBJ1-5,TRBV11-2,TRBD1,TGTGCCAGCAGCTTAGGGGACAGGGGGCTTGGTCAGCCCCAGCATTTT,CASSLGDRGLGQPQHF
TRBJ1-2,TRBV11-2,TRBD1,TGTGCCAGCAGCTTATTGGGACAGGGCTCCTATGGCTACACCTTC,CASSLLGQGSYGYTF
TRBJ1-1,TRBV27,NA,TGTGCCAGCAGTTTATCCCAGGGGTGGAGTTTCACTGAAGCTTTCTTT,CASSLSQGWSFTEAFF
TRBJ2-6,TRBV13,TRBD1,TGTGCCAGCAGCTTAATGGGGACAGGGGCCCCGCAGGGGGCCAACGTCCTGACTTTC,CASSLMGTGAPQGANVLTF
TRBJ1-4,TRBV7-2,NA,TGTGCCAGCAGCTTCAACAGTAAGAATGAAAAACTGTTTTTT,CASSFNSKNEKLFF
TRBJ2-7,TRBV28,NA,TGTGCCAGCAGGCACTCGAGCTCCTACGAGCAGTACTTC,CASRHSSSYEQYF
TRBJ1-1,TRBV2,TRBD1,TGTGCCAGCAGTGCCTGGACAGGGTACACTGAAGCTTTCTTT,CASSAWTGYTEAFF
TRBJ1-5,TRBV27,TRBD1,TGTGCCAGCAGTTCAACCGGGACAGGGCATCAGCCCCAGCATTTT,CASSSTGTGHQPQHF
TRBJ1-2,TRBV20-1,TRBD1,TGCAGTGCTCAAGACAGGGGTGGCTACACCTTC,CSAQDRGGYTF
TRBJ1-4,TRBV6-6,NA,TGTGCCAGCAGTTACATATTGCGGGGTAACGAAAAACTGTTTTTT,CASSYILRGNEKLFF
TRBJ2-7,TRBV28,TRBD2,TGTGCCAGCAGTTTAGCGGGGGGGCCCTACGAGCAGTACTTC,CASSLAGGPYEQYF
TRBJ2-3,TRBV20-1,TRBD2,TGCAGTGCTAGGGGAGGGGATACGCAGTATTTT,CSARGGDTQYF
TRBJ2-7,TRBV6-5,TRBD2,TGTGCCAGCACTCTCCGGGGGGGAAACGCCGAGCAGTACTTC,CASTLRGGNAEQYF
TRBJ2-3,TRBV4-1,TRBD1,TGCGCCAGCAGCCAGAAGGGACAGGGAACAGATACGCAGTATTTT,CASSQKGQGTDTQYF
TRBJ1-1,TRBV29-1,TRBD1,TGCAGCGTATCCCCCCGGGACAGGGTAACTGAAGCTTTCTTT,CSVSPRDRVTEAFF
TRBJ1-5,TRBV28,NA,TGTGCCAGCAGCTACGGGATACGACAGCCCCAGCATTTT,CASSYGIRQPQHF
TRBJ1-1,TRBV5-1,NA,TGCGCCAGCAGCAGGGAGGTCATGAACACTGAAGCTTTCTTT,CASSREVMNTEAFF
TRBJ2-5,TRBV1,NA,TGCACCAGCAGCCATTATCCTAACCGGGGGGTCCAAGAGACCCAGTACTTC,CTSSHYPNRGVQETQYF
TRBJ1-6,TRBV18,TRBD1,TGTGCCAGCTCAACGACAGGGGATTATAATTCACCCCTCCACTTT,CASSTTGDYNSPLHF
TRBJ2-3,TRBV6-5,NA,TGTGCCAGCAGTCTCCGGGGAGATACGCAGTATTTT,CASSLRGDTQYF